These 2 T cell receptor beta chains share one sample of origin, sequenced in a study of blood T cells in healthy people across ages. A second about 6 to 11 cycle PCR used barcoded and J-beta primers. In TCRdb, the 5' RACE reads were re-called with MiXCR into one record per CDR3 protein. The sample shows 600,000 to 800,000 distinct CDR3 sequences, about 51% of them seen only once. Input material: blood. These receptors were obtained from a woman of 80 years or more in good health.

This clonotype has at least ten counts. A much more abundant neighbour one base away suggests this may be a read error. This chain connects TRBV6-5 to TRBJ2-5; D remains ambiguous. Trimming pared 2 bases from V and 1 base from J, leaving 8 bases between. The length of the CDR3 is 14 residues. The V gene's germline CDR1 is MNHEY and CDR2 SVGAGI. CDR3 amino acids: CASSYATPQETQYF. The DNA for the CDR3 is TGTGCCAGCAGTTACGCGACACCCCAAGAGACCCAGTACTTC.

The V gene is TRBV9, the J gene TRBJ2-3; D is unresolved. With 2 bases removed from V and 5 bases from J, the gap between germline ends came to 9 bases. Per germline, CDR1 SGDLS and CDR2 YYNGEE. The CDR3 runs 13 residues. The CDR3 is CASSVTGQDTQYF. CDR3 nucleotide sequence: TGTGCCAGCAGCGTGACTGGCCAAGATACGCAGTATTTT.